What follows describes a single T cell receptor beta chain. This sequence may be a read error, since a much larger clone differs from it by one base. Lacking the conserved final phenylalanine or tryptophan, this CDR3 likely reflects a read error. The CDR3 loop spans 15 amino acids. Germline-derived CDR1 and CDR2 are MNHGY and SVAAGI. V was clipped by 4 bases and J by 0 bases, with 13 bases between them. The source of the sample is a study of regulatory T cells in long-lasting Graves disease. Study-level background: For a period under 3 months, newly diagnosed Graves' patients had taken antithyroid drugs.

Time point meaning: newly diagnosed GD, antithyroid drugs for less than 3 months. RNA isolated from PBMCs was used to make the TCR library. Building of the TCR beta libraries involved iRepertoire HTBI primers and Arm-PCR of CDR3 regions. One entry per CDR3 protein, called by TCRdb with MiXCR from the multiplex PCR reads. This table holds about 470,000 distinct CDR3 sequences, roughly 15% found once. These data are also associated with another study on T cells in Graves' hyperthyroidism and ophthalmopathy. From that study: The HTBI primer set was used in a first-round RT-PCR of the TCR CDR3.

The chain joins TRBV6-9 to TRBJ2-7; D gene ambiguous. This TCR came from a man aged 35 to 55 with Graves disease. The sample here was peripheral blood mononuclear cells (PBMCs), taken at new diagnosis, from a patient treated with antithyroid drugs. The CDR3 loop reads CASSSPRAASYEQYS. The CDR3 DNA reads TGTGCCAGCAGTTCCCCACGCGCGGCCTCCTACGAGCAGTACTCC.